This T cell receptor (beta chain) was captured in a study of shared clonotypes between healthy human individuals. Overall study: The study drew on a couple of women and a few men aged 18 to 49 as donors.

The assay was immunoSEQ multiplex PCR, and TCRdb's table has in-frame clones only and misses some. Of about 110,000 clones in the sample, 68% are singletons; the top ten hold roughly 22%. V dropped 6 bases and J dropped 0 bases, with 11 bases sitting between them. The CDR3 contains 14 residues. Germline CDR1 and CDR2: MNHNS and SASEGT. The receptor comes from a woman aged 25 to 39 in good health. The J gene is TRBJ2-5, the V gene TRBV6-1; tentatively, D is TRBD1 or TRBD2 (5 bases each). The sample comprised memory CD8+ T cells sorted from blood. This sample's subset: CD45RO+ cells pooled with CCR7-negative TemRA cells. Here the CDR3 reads CASSTGTHQETQYF. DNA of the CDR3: TGTGCCAGCAGCACCGGGACGCACCAAGAGACCCAGTACTTC.